This is a list of T cell receptor beta chains from one sample in a study of blood T cell repertoires in COVID-19. Generated by immunoSEQ multiplex PCR, the TCRdb table keeps only in-frame clones and is missing some. The profile shows under 300,000 clones, roughly 86% of them singletons. The sample was peripheral blood. The receptors originated from an elderly man with acute or convalescent COVID-19. Each CDR3 is given with its conserved first and last residue. Fields, in order: D gene, J gene, CDR3 length, clone size, V gene, CDR3 protein, CDR3 DNA. A D gene is named only where the DNA matches it firmly. Only some rows state a clone size, as once, few, many or a class for expanded clones.

D gene: TRBD2; J gene: TRBJ2-1; CDR3 length: 16; clone size: -; V gene: TRBV5-8; CDR3 protein: CASSQGTSGYFIGQFF; CDR3 DNA: TGTGCCAGCAGCCAAGGGACTAGCGGATACTTTATAGGGCAGTTCTTC
D gene: TRBD1; J gene: TRBJ1-2; CDR3 length: 16; clone size: -; V gene: TRBV6-5; CDR3 protein: CASSYQGDRTPLGYTF; CDR3 DNA: TGTGCCAGCAGTTACCAGGGGGACAGAACCCCCCTTGGCTACACCTTC
D gene: TRBD1; J gene: TRBJ2-7; CDR3 length: 15; clone size: -; V gene: TRBV29-1; CDR3 protein: CSVVWDSLSSYEQYF; CDR3 DNA: TGCAGCGTTGTATGGGACAGTCTGAGCTCCTACGAGCAGTACTTC
D gene: -; J gene: TRBJ1-3; CDR3 length: 17; clone size: -; V gene: TRBV15; CDR3 protein: CATSRLGASSSGNTIYF; CDR3 DNA: TGTGCCACCAGCAGATTAGGAGCGTCCAGCTCTGGAAACACCATATATTTT
D gene: -; J gene: TRBJ2-1; CDR3 length: 11; clone size: -; V gene: TRBV28; CDR3 protein: CASYSFNEQFF; CDR3 DNA: TGTGCCAGCTACTCATTCAATGAGCAGTTCTTC
D gene: -; J gene: TRBJ1-5; CDR3 length: 13; clone size: -; V gene: TRBV6-5; CDR3 protein: CASSYYSGQPQHF; CDR3 DNA: TGTGCCAGCAGTTACTATTCGGGGCAGCCCCAGCATTTT
D gene: TRBD1; J gene: TRBJ1-5; CDR3 length: 17; clone size: -; V gene: TRBV6-2/TRBV6-3; CDR3 protein: CASSYFGTGGSNQPQHF; CDR3 DNA: TGTGCCAGCAGTTACTTCGGGACAGGGGGTAGCAATCAGCCCCAGCATTTT
D gene: TRBD2; J gene: TRBJ2-1; CDR3 length: 13; clone size: -; V gene: TRBV19; CDR3 protein: CATRTSGANEQFF; CDR3 DNA: TGTGCCACTAGGACTAGCGGGGCCAATGAGCAGTTCTTC
D gene: -; J gene: TRBJ2-5; CDR3 length: 15; clone size: -; V gene: TRBV5-1; CDR3 protein: CASSLMSGNRETQYF; CDR3 DNA: TGCGCCAGCAGCTTAATGTCAGGGAATCGGGAGACCCAGTACTTC
D gene: -; J gene: TRBJ1-2; CDR3 length: 15; clone size: -; V gene: TRBV6-2/TRBV6-3; CDR3 protein: CASSYLGGINYGYTF; CDR3 DNA: TGTGCCAGCAGTTACTTGGGGGGGATTAACTATGGCTACACCTTC
D gene: -; J gene: TRBJ1-3; CDR3 length: 12; clone size: -; V gene: TRBV9; CDR3 protein: CASRSSGNTIYF; CDR3 DNA: TGTGCCAGCCGGTCCTCTGGAAACACCATATATTTT
D gene: -; J gene: TRBJ2-7; CDR3 length: 15; clone size: -; V gene: TRBV3-1/TRBV3-2; CDR3 protein: CASSQVSRGTYEQYF; CDR3 DNA: TGTGCCAGCAGCCAAGTAAGCAGGGGCACCTACGAGCAGTACTTC
D gene: TRBD2; J gene: TRBJ2-2; CDR3 length: 17; clone size: -; V gene: TRBV10-3; CDR3 protein: CAISGGTSGRNAGELFF; CDR3 DNA: TGTGCCATCAGTGGAGGGACTAGCGGGAGGAATGCCGGGGAGCTGTTTTTT
D gene: -; J gene: TRBJ2-7; CDR3 length: 13; clone size: -; V gene: TRBV27; CDR3 protein: CASKPSGGLEQYF; CDR3 DNA: TGTGCCAGCAAGCCTTCGGGGGGCCTCGAGCAGTACTTC
D gene: -; J gene: TRBJ2-6; CDR3 length: 19; clone size: -; V gene: TRBV28; CDR3 protein: CASTDPQGTGYSGANVLTF; CDR3 DNA: TGTGCCAGCACCGACCCCCAGGGAACGGGCTACTCTGGGGCCAACGTCCTGACTTTC
D gene: TRBD2; J gene: TRBJ2-1; CDR3 length: 19; clone size: -; V gene: TRBV5-1; CDR3 protein: CASTQTALAGGPPYNEQFF; CDR3 DNA: TGCGCCAGCACCCAAACCGCGCTAGCGGGAGGGCCCCCCTACAATGAGCAGTTCTTC
D gene: TRBD1; J gene: TRBJ2-7; CDR3 length: 13; clone size: -; V gene: TRBV2; CDR3 protein: CASSGDRSYEQYF; CDR3 DNA: TGTGCCAGCAGTGGGGACAGGAGCTACGAGCAGTACTTC
D gene: TRBD1; J gene: TRBJ1-4; CDR3 length: 16; clone size: -; V gene: TRBV11-1; CDR3 protein: CASSPGQGTTNEKLFF; CDR3 DNA: TGTGCCAGCAGCCCCGGACAGGGGACAACTAATGAAAAACTGTTTTTT
D gene: TRBD1; J gene: TRBJ2-7; CDR3 length: 14; clone size: -; V gene: TRBV6-5; CDR3 protein: CASSSRDRVDEQYF; CDR3 DNA: TGTGCCAGCAGTTCCCGGGACAGGGTAGACGAGCAGTACTTC
D gene: -; J gene: TRBJ2-5; CDR3 length: 13; clone size: -; V gene: TRBV6-5; CDR3 protein: CASRLAGMETQYF; CDR3 DNA: TGTGCCAGCCGGCTGGCAGGGATGGAGACCCAGTACTTC
D gene: TRBD2; J gene: TRBJ2-2; CDR3 length: 15; clone size: -; V gene: TRBV6-5; CDR3 protein: CASRPAGGNTGELFF; CDR3 DNA: TGTGCCAGCAGACCAGCGGGGGGGAACACCGGGGAGCTGTTTTTT
D gene: -; J gene: TRBJ1-1; CDR3 length: 14; clone size: -; V gene: TRBV21-1; CDR3 protein: CARVGTAHNTEAFF; CDR3 DNA: TGTGCCAGGGTGGGGACAGCGCACAACACTGAAGCTTTCTTT
D gene: -; J gene: TRBJ2-7; CDR3 length: 15; clone size: -; V gene: TRBV4-1; CDR3 protein: CASSQDDGRMDEQYF; CDR3 DNA: TGCGCCAGCAGCCAAGACGATGGCAGAATGGACGAGCAGTACTTC
D gene: -; J gene: TRBJ1-5; CDR3 length: 14; clone size: once; V gene: TRBV10-1; CDR3 protein: CASSVGGNNQPQHF; CDR3 DNA: TGCGCCAGCAGTGTCGGGGGAAACAATCAGCCCCAGCATTTT